The 20 T cell receptor beta chains below all came from one sample that was sequenced in a study of tumor-infiltrating lymphocytes in primary liver carcinoma. Constant-region priming of 500 to 550 ng total RNA yielded TCR beta cDNA. Researchers made the TCR beta libraries by running three nested multiplex PCR rounds with slightly modified ARM-PCR. A C-beta reverse primer and TRBV1-TRBV30 forward primers served in each of the first two PCR rounds, at approximately 10 cycles apiece. TCRdb processed the multiplex PCR reads anew with MiXCR; each CDR3 protein has one entry. The sample holds 95,000 to 150,000 distinct CDR3 sequences, 64% seen once. Joint extraction of RNA and DNA used roughly 18-34 mg of bulk tissue that was unsorted. What was sequenced was liver tumor tissue from sampling region 3. Specified subset: tumor region T3, left-lateral pole. These receptors were taken from a woman between 55 and 75 years old with primary liver carcinoma and hepatitis B virus infection.

Many counts were recorded for this clonotype. The chain carries TRBV29-1 and TRBJ2-1; 7 positions match TRBD2. J gave up 5 bases and V 0 bases, and 10 bases lay outside the gene matches. The CDR3 has 16 amino acids. Germline values: CDR1 SQVTM, CDR2 ANQGSEA. As DNA, the CDR3 is TGCAGCGTTGAAGATCGGGTTAGCGGGCTTAACAATGAGCAGTTCTTC. This codes for CSVEDRVSGLNNEQFF.

Comments on this clonotype: This sequence may be a read error, since a much larger clone differs from it by one base. The chain links TRBV5-4 to TRBJ2-2; no clear D gene. The germline CDR1 and CDR2 sequences are SGHNT and YYREEE (reference sequence). This CDR3 is 16 amino acids long. The CDR3, as DNA: TGTGTCAGCAGCTTGGGCCAGATCCCTGAAAGAGGGGAGCTGTTTTTT. Translating gives CVSSLGQIPERGELFF.

The rearrangement joins TRBV10-2 to TRBJ2-1, with a tentative D call TRBD2 (6 bases). With 8 bases removed from V and 3 bases from J, the gap between germline ends came to 20 bases. The CDR3 contains 16 residues. In germline, CDR1 is WSHSY, CDR2 SAAADI. CDR3 protein: CASHKPSCGIYNEQFF. CDR3 nucleotides: TGCGCCAGCCACAAGCCGTCTTGCGGGATCTACAATGAGCAGTTCTTC.

The chain is built from TRBV12-3 or TRBV12-4 and TRBJ1-6, with D possibly being TRBD1 (6 bases). Trimming removed 8 bases at V and 7 bases at J, with 18 bases between. The CDR3 spans 15 residues. The CDR3 loop is CASGNRELGNSPLHF. The CDR3 DNA is TGTGCCAGCGGTAACAGGGAGCTTGGGAATTCACCCCTCCACTTT.

This clonotype has ten or more counts. J is TRBJ2-2 and V is TRBV7-8; D is perhaps TRBD2 (6 bases). There are 12 residues in the CDR3. V lost 10 bases and J 4 bases, leaving 10 bases between the germline ends. Per germline, CDR1 SGHVS and CDR2 FQNEAQ. The CDR3 region is CATRGSTGELFF. The CDR3 bases are TGTGCCACGCGGGGAAGCACCGGGGAGCTGTTTTTT. Supplemented by reference TRBV7-8 and TRBJ2-2, the full variable domain reads GAGVSQSPRYKVAKRGQDVALRCDPISGHVSLFWYQQALGQGPEFLTYFQNEAQLDKSGLPSDRFFAERPEGSVSTLKIQRTQQEDSAVYLCATRGSTGELFFGEGSRLTVL.

This clonotype has at least ten counts. The CDR3 DNA is TGTGCCAGCAGTGGGGTCCAGCGGGGGAAAGAGACCCAGTACTTC. Its protein is CASSGVQRGKETQYF. The J gene is TRBJ2-5, the V gene TRBV6-2 or TRBV6-3; 8 positions agree with TRBD2. The CDR3 spans 15 residues. V shed 5 bases, J shed 3 bases, and the junction held 8 bases outside the gene matches. Germline CDR1 and CDR2: MNHEY and SVGEGT.

Turning to this clonotype: Germline and junction disagree at one end, which may indicate a read error. This sequence joins TRBV2 and TRBJ1-1, with no clear D. CDR1 and CDR2 (germline): SNHLY, FYNNEI. The CDR3 is 14 amino acids. CDR3 sequence (DNA): TGTACCAGCAGTGAAGCCTCCAAGAACGCTGAAGCTTTCTTT. Its protein product is CTSSEASKNAEAFF.

This clonotype was seen at least ten times. The rearrangement links TRBV12-3 or TRBV12-4 to TRBJ2-7, with 9 nucleotides matching TRBD1. CDR3 size: 16 residues. J was trimmed by 4 bases and V by 4 bases; bases with no gene match: 11. The CDR3 DNA follows: TGTGCCAGCAGTTCCCGTTCGACAGGGGGGGTATACGAGCAGTACTTC. Amino acid sequence: CASSSRSTGGVYEQYF.

This clonotype was seen a few times. Just one base apart from a much larger clone, this may be a read error. The chain is built from TRBV6-1 and TRBJ1-3, with no clear D. CDR3 length equals 12 residues. Germline loops: CDR1 MNHNS, CDR2 SASEGT. CDR3 region: CVSRNSGNTIYF. Written as DNA, the CDR3 is TGTGTCAGCAGAAACAGTGGAAACACCATATATTTT.

Notes on this clonotype: A read error is possible here, since a much larger clone lies one base away. V gene TRBV6-1 combines with J gene TRBJ1-2; tentative D call: TRBD1 (6 bases). Germline V CDR1 and CDR2: MNHNS, SASEGT. This CDR3 spans 13 amino acids. The CDR3 DNA reads TGTGCCAGCCTTCAGGGGCAGGTCTATGGCTGCACCTTC. Translation gives CASLQGQVYGCTF.

This clonotype is large (0.1 to 1%) within its sample. V is TRBV11-2 and J is TRBJ1-2; perhaps TRBD1 as D (6 bases). V lost 2 bases, J lost 7 bases, and 17 bases lay in between. This CDR3 has 15 amino acids. Germline V lookup: CDR1 SGHAT, CDR2 FQNNGV. DNA of the CDR3: TGTGCCAGCAGCTTAACAATACAGGGAGATGGTGGCTACACCTTC. Its translation is CASSLTIQGDGGYTF.

As concerns this clonotype: The junction departs from germline at one end; a sequencing error may be responsible. This chain connects TRBV28 to TRBJ1-1, with TRBD1 matching over 9 bases. The CDR3 is made up of 14 amino acids. The germline CDR1 and CDR2 sequences are MDHEN and SYDVKM. In nucleotides, the CDR3 is TGTGCCAGCAGTTTGGGACAGGGTGGAGCTGAAGCTCTCTTT. This translates into CASSLGQGGAEALF. The whole variable domain, filled in from reference TRBV28 and TRBJ1-1, reads DVKVTQSSRYLVKRTGEKVFLECVQDMDHENMFWYRQDPGLGLRLIYFSYDVKMKEKGDIPEGYSVSREKKERFSLILESASTNQTSMYLCASSLGQGGAEALFGQGTRLTVV.

This clonotype has ten or more counts. The gene calls are TRBV6-1 and TRBJ2-6; TRBD1 might be the D (5 bases). CDR3 length: 16 residues. CDR1 is MNHNS and CDR2 is SASEGT in the germline V gene. The V gene lost 4 bases and the J gene lost 0 bases, with 10 bases spanning the gap. CDR3 sequence (DNA): TGTGCCAGCAGTGTACCAGGGCGCTCTGGGGCCAACGTCCTGACTTTC. Translating it yields CASSVPGRSGANVLTF.

About this clonotype: Possible read error: a much larger clone is one base away. V and J are TRBV14 and TRBJ2-1; TRBD2 matches at 11 bases. V gave up 1 base and J gave up 15 bases; unmatched junction bases: 5. The germline CDR1 and CDR2 sequences are SGHDN and FVKESK. The CDR3 length is 13 residues. CDR3: CASSQGLAGKRFF. The CDR3, as DNA: TGTGCCAGCAGCCAAGGACTAGCGGGAAAGCGGTTCTTC.

Of note for this clonotype: One end of the junction varies from germline; a read error may be responsible. The rearrangement links TRBV11-2 to TRBJ2-1; D possibly corresponds to TRBD2 (5 bases). The CDR3 is made up of 14 amino acids. Per germline, CDR1 SGHAT and CDR2 FQNNGV. The CDR3 protein is CASNPDSRYREQFF. The DNA for the CDR3 is TGCGCCAGTAATCCGGACTCGAGATATAGGGAGCAGTTCTTC.

This clonotype was seen a few times. This may arise from a read error, as a much more abundant clone is one base away. This chain links TRBV6-5 with TRBJ1-6; D uncertain. V dropped 0 bases and J dropped 9 bases, with 18 bases sitting between them. The germline V gene encodes CDR1 MNHEY and CDR2 SVGAGI. The CDR3 consists of 17 residues. Here the CDR3 reads CASSYSGGYSWGSPLHF. The CDR3 DNA follows: TGTGCCAGCAGTTACTCCGGCGGATACTCTTGGGGTTCACCCCTCCACTTT.

This clonotype was seen only a few times. A single base separates this from a much larger clone, so it may be a read error. The CDR3 region has the DNA TGCAGCGTCCCCGGGACCCCGGCCACCGGGCCCTACGAGCAGTACTTC. The encoded protein is CSVPGTPATGPYEQYF. The chain has TRBV29-1 and TRBJ2-7; possibly TRBD1 or TRBD2 for D (5 bases each). CDR1 is SQVTM, CDR2 ANQGSEA, per germline. V was trimmed by 6 bases and J by 2 bases, leaving 23 bases between them. This CDR3 comprises 16 residues.

The CDR3 nucleotides read TGTGCCAGCTGCTCACGACTAGCAGATACGCAGTATTTT. This translates into CASCSRLADTQYF. The chain couples TRBV11-2 to TRBJ2-3; D might be TRBD2 (6 bases). Trimming took off 8 bases at V and 4 bases at J, with 13 bases between the two ends. The CDR3 has 13 amino acids. Germline CDR1 is SGHAT and CDR2 is FQNNGV.

Concerning this clonotype: This CDR3 is missing its conserved last phenylalanine or tryptophan, likely due to a read error. The chain uses TRBV11-3 and TRBJ2-1, with 9 bases identical to TRBD1. Germline CDR1 reads SGHNT; CDR2 reads YENEEA. The CDR3 is 16 amino acids. Trimming cost V 5 bases and J 5 bases; bases outside gene matches: 10. Here the CDR3 DNA reads TGTGCCAGCAGCCCCCCGCCGGGACAGGGAAACAATGAGCAGTTCCCC. Amino acids: CASSPPPGQGNNEQFP.

As for this clonotype: Its ends do not fully match the called genes, so a read error is possible. The rearrangement links TRBV11-2 to TRBJ1-2, with D possibly matching TRBD1 (5 bases). Germline V gives CDR1 SGHAT, CDR2 FQNNGV. The CDR3 runs 15 residues. As DNA, the CDR3 is TGTACCAGCACACGTTCATGGGGGGGAGGCAGTGGCTACACCTTC. Translation: CTSTRSWGGGSGYTF.